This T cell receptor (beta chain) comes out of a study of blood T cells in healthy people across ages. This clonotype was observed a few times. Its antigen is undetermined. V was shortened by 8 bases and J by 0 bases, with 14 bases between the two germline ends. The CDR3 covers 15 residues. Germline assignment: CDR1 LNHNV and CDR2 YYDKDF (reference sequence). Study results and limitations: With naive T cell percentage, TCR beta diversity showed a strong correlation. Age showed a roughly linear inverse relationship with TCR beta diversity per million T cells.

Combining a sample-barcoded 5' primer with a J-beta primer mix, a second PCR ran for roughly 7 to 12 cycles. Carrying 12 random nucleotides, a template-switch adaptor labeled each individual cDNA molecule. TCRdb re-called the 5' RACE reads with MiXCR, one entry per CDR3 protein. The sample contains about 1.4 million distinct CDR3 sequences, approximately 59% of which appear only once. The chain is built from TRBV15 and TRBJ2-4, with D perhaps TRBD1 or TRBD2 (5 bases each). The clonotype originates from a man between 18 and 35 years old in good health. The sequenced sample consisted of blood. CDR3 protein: CATQYIGGAKNIQYF. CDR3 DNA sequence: TGTGCCACCCAATACATTGGGGGAGCCAAAAACATTCAGTACTTC. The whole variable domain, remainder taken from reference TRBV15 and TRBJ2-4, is DAMVIQNPRYQVTQFGKPVTLSCSQTLNHNVMYWYQQKSSQAPKLLFHYYDKDFNNEADTPDNFQSRRPNTSFCFLDIRSPGLGDTAMYLCATQYIGGAKNIQYFGAGTRLSVL.